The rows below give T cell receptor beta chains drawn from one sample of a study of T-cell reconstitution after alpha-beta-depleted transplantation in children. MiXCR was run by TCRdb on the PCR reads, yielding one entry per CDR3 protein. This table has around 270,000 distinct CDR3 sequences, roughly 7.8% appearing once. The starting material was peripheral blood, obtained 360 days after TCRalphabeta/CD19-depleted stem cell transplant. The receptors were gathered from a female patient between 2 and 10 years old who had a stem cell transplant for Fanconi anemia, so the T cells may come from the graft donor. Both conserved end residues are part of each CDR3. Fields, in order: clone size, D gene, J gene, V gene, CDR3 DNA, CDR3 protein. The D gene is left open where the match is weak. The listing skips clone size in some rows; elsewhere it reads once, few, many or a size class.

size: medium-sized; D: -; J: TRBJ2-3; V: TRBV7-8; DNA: TGTGCCAGCACCAGCGGGACATACTACACAGATACGCAGTATTTT; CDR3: CASTSGTYYTDTQYF
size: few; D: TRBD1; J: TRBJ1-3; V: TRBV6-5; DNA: TGTGCCAGCAGTTACTCGTTTACAGGGGGCGCGGGAAACACCATATATTTT; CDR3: CASSYSFTGGAGNTIYF
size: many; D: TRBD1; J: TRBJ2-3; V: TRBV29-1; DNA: TGCAGCGTGACCGGACAGGCAGGCACCGATACGCAGTATTTT; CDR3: CSVTGQAGTDTQYF
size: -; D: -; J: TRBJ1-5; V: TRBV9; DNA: TGTGCCAGCAGCGTAGAGTACTGGGGACCTAGGAATCAGCCCCAGCATTTT; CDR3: CASSVEYWGPRNQPQHF
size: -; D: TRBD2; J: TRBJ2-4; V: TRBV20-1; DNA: TGCAGTGGTAGTGACCCCGGGACTACTTATTCGTTAGCCAAAAACATTCAGTACTTC; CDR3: CSGSDPGTTYSLAKNIQYF
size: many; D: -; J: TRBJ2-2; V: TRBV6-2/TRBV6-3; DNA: TGTGCCAGCAGTGGGAAACTTCAAGGGAAGGGCCCCGGGGAGCTGTTTTTT; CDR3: CASSGKLQGKGPGELFF
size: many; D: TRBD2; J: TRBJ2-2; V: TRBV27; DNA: TGTGCCAGCAGTTTAGTCCTAGCGGGGATAACCGGGGAGCTGTTTTTT; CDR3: CASSLVLAGITGELFF
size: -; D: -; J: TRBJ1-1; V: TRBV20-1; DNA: TGCAGTGAACAGGGAAGAAACACTGAAGCTTTCTTT; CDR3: CSEQGRNTEAFF
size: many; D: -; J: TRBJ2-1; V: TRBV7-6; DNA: TGTGCCAGCAGCTTAGTTACGTCTCCACCACTCTCCTACAATGAGCAGTTCTTC; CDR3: CASSLVTSPPLSYNEQFF
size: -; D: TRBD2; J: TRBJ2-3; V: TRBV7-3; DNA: TGTGCCAGCAGTCGGACTAGCGGGGCAAGCACAGATACGCAGTATTTT; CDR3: CASSRTSGASTDTQYF